This TCR beta chain was obtained from a study of T cells in Graves' hyperthyroidism and ophthalmopathy. The study's findings and limits: Most thyroid-expanded clonotypes above 0.001 were also found in blood.

Using RNA transcripts as the source, TCR beta CDR3 regions were amplified. With the HTBI primer set, the TCR CDR3 went through a first round of RT-PCR. TCRdb re-called the multiplex PCR reads through MiXCR, storing one row per CDR3 protein. Of about 760,000 distinct CDR3 sequences listed, over 35% are singletons. With regard to this clonotype: Its matching antigen is unknown.

The CDR3 contains 15 residues. Between the trimmed V and J ends, which lost 0 bases and 2 bases, there was a span of 11 bases. Germline V CDR1 and CDR2: MNHEY, SVGAGI. This TCR was sampled from a woman between 35 and 50 years old with Graves' hyperthyroidism. V and J are TRBV6-5 and TRBJ2-7; D gene ambiguous. Specimen: blood. DNA of the CDR3: TGTGCCAGCAGTTACTCGGTCAGCATACCCTACGAGCAGTACTTC. As protein: CASSYSVSIPYEQYF.